This entry features one TCR beta chain sequence. The data originate from a study of tumour-infiltrating T cells in Burkitt lymphoma. Germline V gene sequence: CDR1 SGHRS, CDR2 YFSETQ. V was shortened by 0 bases and J by 0 bases, with 10 bases between the two germline ends. The CDR3 is 15 amino acids. The assay was immunoSEQ multiplex PCR, and TCRdb's table has in-frame clones only and misses some. The repertoire includes around 3,000 clones, more than 75% of them detected once, and about an eighth sits in the top ten. This chain connects TRBV5-1 to TRBJ2-7; D perhaps matches TRBD1 (5 bases). Material: tumor tissue. This clonotype was sampled from a human donor with diffuse large B-cell lymphoma. The CDR3 coding sequence is TGCGCCAGCAGCTTGGCCTCAGGGATCTCCTACGAGCAGTACTTC. Amino acids: CASSLASGISYEQYF.